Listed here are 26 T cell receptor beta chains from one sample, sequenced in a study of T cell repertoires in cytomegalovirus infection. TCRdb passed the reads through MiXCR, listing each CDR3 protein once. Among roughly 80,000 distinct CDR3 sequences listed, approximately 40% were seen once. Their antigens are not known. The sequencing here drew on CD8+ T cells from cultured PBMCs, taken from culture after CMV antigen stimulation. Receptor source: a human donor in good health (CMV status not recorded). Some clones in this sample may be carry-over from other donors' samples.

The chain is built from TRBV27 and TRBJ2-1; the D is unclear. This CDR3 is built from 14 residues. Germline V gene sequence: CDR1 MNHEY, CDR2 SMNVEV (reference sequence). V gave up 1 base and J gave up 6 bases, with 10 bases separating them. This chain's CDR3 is CASSLFGLPNEQFF. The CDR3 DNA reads TGTGCCAGCAGTTTATTTGGTCTCCCCAATGAGCAGTTCTTC.

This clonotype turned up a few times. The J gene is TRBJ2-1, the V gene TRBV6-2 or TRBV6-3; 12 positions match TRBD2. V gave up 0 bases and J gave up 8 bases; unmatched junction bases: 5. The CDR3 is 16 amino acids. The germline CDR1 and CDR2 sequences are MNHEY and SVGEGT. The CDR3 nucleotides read TGTGCCAGCAGTTACTCGACTAGCGGGGGTTCGGATGAGCAGTTCTTC. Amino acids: CASSYSTSGGSDEQFF.

CDR3 nucleotide sequence: TGTGCCAGCAGTTTATCTCAGGGCGTGAACACTGAAGCTTTCTTT. Its translation: CASSLSQGVNTEAFF. This chain joins TRBV27 and TRBJ1-1, with D possibly TRBD1 on 5 matching bases. This CDR3 has 15 amino acids. V lost 0 bases to trimming and J lost 0 bases, with 8 bases between them. Germline V gene lookup returns CDR1 MNHEY and CDR2 SMNVEV (reference sequence).

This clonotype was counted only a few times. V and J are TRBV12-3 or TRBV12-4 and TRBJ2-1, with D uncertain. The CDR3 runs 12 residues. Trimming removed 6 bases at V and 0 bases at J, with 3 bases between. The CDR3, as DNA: TGTGCCAGCAGCCTCTCCTACAATGAGCAGTTCTTC. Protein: CASSLSYNEQFF.

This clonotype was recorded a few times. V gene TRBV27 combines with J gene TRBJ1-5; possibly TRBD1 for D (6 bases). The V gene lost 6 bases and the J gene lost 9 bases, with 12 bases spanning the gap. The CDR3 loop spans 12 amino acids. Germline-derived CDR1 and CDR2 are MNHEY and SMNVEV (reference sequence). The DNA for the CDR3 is TGTGCCAGCAGCCACGGAGGGGGGCCCCAGCATTTT. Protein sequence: CASSHGGGPQHF.

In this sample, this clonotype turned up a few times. The CDR3 sequence is CASSFPQTGRDTGELFF. In DNA form, the CDR3 reads TGTGCCAGCAGCTTTCCCCAGACAGGGCGGGACACCGGGGAGCTGTTTTTT. This chain connects TRBV7-2 to TRBJ2-2; 7 nucleotides align to TRBD1. The CDR3 has 17 amino acids. The ends lost 3 bases at V and 3 bases at J; junction bases unmatched: 10. Per the germline V gene, CDR1 is SGHTA and CDR2 is FQGNSA.

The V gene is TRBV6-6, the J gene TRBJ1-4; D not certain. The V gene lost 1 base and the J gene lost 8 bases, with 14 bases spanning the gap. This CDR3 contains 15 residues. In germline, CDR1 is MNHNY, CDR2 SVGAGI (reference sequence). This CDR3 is CASSYYLESGEKLFF. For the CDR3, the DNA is TGTGCCAGCAGTTACTATCTGGAATCGGGGGAAAAACTGTTTTTT.

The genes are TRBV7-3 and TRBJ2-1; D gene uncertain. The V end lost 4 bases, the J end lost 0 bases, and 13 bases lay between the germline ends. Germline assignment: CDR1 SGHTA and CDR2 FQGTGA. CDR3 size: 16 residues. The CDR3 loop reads CASSSRPVSSYNEQFF. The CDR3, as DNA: TGTGCCAGCAGCTCTCGACCCGTAAGCTCCTACAATGAGCAGTTCTTC.

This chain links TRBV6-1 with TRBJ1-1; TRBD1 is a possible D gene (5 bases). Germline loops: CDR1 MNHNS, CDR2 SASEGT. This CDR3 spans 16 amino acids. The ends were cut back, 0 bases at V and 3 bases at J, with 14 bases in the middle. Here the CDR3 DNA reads TGTGCCAGCAGTGAAGCGCTTCAGGGAATAGACACTGAAGCTTTCTTT. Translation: CASSEALQGIDTEAFF.

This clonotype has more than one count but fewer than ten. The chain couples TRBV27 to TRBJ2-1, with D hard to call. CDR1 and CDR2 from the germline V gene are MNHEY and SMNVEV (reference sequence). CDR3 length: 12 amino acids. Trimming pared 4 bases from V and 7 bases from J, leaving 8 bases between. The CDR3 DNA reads TGTGCCAGCAGTTCAAGAGCAAATGAGCAGTTCTTC. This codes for CASSSRANEQFF.

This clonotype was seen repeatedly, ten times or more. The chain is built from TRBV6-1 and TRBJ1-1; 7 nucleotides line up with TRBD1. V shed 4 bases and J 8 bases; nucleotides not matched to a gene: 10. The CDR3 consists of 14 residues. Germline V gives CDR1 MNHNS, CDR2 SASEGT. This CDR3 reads CASSAWTGGIEAFF. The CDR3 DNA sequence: TGTGCCAGCAGTGCTTGGACAGGTGGAATAGAAGCTTTCTTT.

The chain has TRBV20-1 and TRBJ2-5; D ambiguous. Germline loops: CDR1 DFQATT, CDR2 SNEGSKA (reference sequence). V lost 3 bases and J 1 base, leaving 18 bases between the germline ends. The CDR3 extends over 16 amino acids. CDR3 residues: CSASNQAWSRQETQYF. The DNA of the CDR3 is TGCAGTGCTAGTAACCAGGCGTGGAGCCGCCAAGAGACCCAGTACTTC.

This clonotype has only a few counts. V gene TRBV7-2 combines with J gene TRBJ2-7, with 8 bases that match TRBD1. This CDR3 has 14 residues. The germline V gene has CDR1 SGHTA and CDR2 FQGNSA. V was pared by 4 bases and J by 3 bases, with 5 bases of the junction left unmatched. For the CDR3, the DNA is TGTGCCAGCAGCTCGTGGACAGGGAGCTACGAGCAGTACTTC. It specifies CASSSWTGSYEQYF.

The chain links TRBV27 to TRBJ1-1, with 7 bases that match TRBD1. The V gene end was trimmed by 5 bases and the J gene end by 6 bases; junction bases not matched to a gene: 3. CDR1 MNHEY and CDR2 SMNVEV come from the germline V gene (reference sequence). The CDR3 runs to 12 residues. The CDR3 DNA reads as TGTGCCAGCAGTGAGGGGGCTTCTGAAGCTTTCTTT. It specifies CASSEGASEAFF.

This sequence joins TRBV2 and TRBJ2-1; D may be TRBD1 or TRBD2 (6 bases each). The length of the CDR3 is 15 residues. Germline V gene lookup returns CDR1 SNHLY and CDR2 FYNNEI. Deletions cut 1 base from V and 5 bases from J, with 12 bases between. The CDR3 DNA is TGTGCCAGCAGTGAAGAGGGGGGCTCGGACAATGAGCAGTTCTTC. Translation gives CASSEEGGSDNEQFF.

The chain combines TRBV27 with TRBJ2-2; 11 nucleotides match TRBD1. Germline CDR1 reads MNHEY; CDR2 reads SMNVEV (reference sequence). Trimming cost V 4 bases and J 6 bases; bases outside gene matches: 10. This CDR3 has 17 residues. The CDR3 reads CASSSAIGTGGPGELFF. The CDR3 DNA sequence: TGTGCCAGCAGTTCCGCGATCGGGACAGGGGGTCCCGGGGAGCTGTTTTTT.

CDR3: CASSMGQGNTEAFF. The CDR3 DNA sequence: TGTGCCAGTAGTATGGGACAGGGGAACACTGAAGCTTTCTTT. The chain recombines TRBV19 with TRBJ1-1; 9 bases align to TRBD1. Germline CDR1 is LNHDA and CDR2 is SQIVND (reference sequence). J lost 1 base, V lost 3 bases, and 0 bases had no gene match. This CDR3 contains 14 residues.

Here the CDR3 DNA reads TGCAGTGCTAGAGGGGTTAGCTCCTACGAGCAGTACTTC. Translated, it gives CSARGVSSYEQYF. The V call is TRBV20-1, the J call TRBJ2-7; no definite D call. Germline assignment: CDR1 DFQATT and CDR2 SNEGSKA (reference sequence). The CDR3 is made up of 13 amino acids. Trimming stripped 1 base from V and 0 bases from J, with 7 bases between.

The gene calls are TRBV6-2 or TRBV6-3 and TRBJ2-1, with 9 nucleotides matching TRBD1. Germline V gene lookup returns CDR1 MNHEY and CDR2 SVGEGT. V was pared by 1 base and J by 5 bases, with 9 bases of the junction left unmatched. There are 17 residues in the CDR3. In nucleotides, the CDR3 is TGTGCCAGCAGTTACTTTGCCGGACAGGGGATTGACAATGAGCAGTTCTTC. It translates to CASSYFAGQGIDNEQFF.

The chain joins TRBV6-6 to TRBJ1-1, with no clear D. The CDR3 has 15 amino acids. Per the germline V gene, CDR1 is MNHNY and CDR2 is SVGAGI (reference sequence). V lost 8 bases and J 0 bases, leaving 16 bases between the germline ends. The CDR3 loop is CASLRTEILNTEAFF. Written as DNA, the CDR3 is TGTGCCAGCCTGAGGACCGAGATCCTGAACACTGAAGCTTTCTTT.

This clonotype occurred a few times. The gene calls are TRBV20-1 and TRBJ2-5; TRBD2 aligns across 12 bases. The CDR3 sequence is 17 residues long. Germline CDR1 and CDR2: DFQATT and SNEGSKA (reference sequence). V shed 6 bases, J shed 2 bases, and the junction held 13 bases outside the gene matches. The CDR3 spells CSAERGELAGGQETQYF. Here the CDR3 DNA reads TGCAGTGCGGAAAGGGGTGAACTAGCGGGGGGACAAGAGACCCAGTACTTC.

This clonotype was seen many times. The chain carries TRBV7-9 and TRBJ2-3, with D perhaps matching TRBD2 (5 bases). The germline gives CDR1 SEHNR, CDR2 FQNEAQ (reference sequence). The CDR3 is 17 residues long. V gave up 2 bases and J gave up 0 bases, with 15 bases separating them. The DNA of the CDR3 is TGTGCCAGCAGCTTACCCTCAGACTACTCTAGCACAGATACGCAGTATTTT. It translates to CASSLPSDYSSTDTQYF.

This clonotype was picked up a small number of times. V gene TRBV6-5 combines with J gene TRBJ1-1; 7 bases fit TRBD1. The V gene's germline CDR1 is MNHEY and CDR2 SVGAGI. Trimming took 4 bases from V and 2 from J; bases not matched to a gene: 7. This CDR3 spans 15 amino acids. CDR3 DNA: TGTGCCAGCAGTTCCACCGGGACAGAAAACACTGAAGCTTTCTTT. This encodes CASSSTGTENTEAFF.

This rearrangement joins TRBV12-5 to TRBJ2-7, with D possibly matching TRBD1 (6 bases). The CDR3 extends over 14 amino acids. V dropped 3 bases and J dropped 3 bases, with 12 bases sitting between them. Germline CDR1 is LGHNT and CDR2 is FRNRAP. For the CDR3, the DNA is TGTGCTAGTGGTTTAACAGGGTTGTACTACGAGCAGTACTTC. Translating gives CASGLTGLYYEQYF.

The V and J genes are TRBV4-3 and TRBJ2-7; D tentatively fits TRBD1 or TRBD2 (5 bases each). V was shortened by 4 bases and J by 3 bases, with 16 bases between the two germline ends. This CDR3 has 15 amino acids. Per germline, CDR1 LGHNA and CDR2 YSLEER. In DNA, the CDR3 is TGCGCCAGCAGCCCCAGATCTGGGACGGGCTACGAGCAGTACTTC. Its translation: CASSPRSGTGYEQYF.

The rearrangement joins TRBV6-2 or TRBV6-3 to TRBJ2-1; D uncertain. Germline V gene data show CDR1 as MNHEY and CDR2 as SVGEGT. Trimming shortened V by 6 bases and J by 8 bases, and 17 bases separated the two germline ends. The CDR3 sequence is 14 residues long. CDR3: CASSGGPGRYEQFF. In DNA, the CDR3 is TGTGCCAGCAGCGGTGGACCTGGCAGGTATGAGCAGTTCTTC.